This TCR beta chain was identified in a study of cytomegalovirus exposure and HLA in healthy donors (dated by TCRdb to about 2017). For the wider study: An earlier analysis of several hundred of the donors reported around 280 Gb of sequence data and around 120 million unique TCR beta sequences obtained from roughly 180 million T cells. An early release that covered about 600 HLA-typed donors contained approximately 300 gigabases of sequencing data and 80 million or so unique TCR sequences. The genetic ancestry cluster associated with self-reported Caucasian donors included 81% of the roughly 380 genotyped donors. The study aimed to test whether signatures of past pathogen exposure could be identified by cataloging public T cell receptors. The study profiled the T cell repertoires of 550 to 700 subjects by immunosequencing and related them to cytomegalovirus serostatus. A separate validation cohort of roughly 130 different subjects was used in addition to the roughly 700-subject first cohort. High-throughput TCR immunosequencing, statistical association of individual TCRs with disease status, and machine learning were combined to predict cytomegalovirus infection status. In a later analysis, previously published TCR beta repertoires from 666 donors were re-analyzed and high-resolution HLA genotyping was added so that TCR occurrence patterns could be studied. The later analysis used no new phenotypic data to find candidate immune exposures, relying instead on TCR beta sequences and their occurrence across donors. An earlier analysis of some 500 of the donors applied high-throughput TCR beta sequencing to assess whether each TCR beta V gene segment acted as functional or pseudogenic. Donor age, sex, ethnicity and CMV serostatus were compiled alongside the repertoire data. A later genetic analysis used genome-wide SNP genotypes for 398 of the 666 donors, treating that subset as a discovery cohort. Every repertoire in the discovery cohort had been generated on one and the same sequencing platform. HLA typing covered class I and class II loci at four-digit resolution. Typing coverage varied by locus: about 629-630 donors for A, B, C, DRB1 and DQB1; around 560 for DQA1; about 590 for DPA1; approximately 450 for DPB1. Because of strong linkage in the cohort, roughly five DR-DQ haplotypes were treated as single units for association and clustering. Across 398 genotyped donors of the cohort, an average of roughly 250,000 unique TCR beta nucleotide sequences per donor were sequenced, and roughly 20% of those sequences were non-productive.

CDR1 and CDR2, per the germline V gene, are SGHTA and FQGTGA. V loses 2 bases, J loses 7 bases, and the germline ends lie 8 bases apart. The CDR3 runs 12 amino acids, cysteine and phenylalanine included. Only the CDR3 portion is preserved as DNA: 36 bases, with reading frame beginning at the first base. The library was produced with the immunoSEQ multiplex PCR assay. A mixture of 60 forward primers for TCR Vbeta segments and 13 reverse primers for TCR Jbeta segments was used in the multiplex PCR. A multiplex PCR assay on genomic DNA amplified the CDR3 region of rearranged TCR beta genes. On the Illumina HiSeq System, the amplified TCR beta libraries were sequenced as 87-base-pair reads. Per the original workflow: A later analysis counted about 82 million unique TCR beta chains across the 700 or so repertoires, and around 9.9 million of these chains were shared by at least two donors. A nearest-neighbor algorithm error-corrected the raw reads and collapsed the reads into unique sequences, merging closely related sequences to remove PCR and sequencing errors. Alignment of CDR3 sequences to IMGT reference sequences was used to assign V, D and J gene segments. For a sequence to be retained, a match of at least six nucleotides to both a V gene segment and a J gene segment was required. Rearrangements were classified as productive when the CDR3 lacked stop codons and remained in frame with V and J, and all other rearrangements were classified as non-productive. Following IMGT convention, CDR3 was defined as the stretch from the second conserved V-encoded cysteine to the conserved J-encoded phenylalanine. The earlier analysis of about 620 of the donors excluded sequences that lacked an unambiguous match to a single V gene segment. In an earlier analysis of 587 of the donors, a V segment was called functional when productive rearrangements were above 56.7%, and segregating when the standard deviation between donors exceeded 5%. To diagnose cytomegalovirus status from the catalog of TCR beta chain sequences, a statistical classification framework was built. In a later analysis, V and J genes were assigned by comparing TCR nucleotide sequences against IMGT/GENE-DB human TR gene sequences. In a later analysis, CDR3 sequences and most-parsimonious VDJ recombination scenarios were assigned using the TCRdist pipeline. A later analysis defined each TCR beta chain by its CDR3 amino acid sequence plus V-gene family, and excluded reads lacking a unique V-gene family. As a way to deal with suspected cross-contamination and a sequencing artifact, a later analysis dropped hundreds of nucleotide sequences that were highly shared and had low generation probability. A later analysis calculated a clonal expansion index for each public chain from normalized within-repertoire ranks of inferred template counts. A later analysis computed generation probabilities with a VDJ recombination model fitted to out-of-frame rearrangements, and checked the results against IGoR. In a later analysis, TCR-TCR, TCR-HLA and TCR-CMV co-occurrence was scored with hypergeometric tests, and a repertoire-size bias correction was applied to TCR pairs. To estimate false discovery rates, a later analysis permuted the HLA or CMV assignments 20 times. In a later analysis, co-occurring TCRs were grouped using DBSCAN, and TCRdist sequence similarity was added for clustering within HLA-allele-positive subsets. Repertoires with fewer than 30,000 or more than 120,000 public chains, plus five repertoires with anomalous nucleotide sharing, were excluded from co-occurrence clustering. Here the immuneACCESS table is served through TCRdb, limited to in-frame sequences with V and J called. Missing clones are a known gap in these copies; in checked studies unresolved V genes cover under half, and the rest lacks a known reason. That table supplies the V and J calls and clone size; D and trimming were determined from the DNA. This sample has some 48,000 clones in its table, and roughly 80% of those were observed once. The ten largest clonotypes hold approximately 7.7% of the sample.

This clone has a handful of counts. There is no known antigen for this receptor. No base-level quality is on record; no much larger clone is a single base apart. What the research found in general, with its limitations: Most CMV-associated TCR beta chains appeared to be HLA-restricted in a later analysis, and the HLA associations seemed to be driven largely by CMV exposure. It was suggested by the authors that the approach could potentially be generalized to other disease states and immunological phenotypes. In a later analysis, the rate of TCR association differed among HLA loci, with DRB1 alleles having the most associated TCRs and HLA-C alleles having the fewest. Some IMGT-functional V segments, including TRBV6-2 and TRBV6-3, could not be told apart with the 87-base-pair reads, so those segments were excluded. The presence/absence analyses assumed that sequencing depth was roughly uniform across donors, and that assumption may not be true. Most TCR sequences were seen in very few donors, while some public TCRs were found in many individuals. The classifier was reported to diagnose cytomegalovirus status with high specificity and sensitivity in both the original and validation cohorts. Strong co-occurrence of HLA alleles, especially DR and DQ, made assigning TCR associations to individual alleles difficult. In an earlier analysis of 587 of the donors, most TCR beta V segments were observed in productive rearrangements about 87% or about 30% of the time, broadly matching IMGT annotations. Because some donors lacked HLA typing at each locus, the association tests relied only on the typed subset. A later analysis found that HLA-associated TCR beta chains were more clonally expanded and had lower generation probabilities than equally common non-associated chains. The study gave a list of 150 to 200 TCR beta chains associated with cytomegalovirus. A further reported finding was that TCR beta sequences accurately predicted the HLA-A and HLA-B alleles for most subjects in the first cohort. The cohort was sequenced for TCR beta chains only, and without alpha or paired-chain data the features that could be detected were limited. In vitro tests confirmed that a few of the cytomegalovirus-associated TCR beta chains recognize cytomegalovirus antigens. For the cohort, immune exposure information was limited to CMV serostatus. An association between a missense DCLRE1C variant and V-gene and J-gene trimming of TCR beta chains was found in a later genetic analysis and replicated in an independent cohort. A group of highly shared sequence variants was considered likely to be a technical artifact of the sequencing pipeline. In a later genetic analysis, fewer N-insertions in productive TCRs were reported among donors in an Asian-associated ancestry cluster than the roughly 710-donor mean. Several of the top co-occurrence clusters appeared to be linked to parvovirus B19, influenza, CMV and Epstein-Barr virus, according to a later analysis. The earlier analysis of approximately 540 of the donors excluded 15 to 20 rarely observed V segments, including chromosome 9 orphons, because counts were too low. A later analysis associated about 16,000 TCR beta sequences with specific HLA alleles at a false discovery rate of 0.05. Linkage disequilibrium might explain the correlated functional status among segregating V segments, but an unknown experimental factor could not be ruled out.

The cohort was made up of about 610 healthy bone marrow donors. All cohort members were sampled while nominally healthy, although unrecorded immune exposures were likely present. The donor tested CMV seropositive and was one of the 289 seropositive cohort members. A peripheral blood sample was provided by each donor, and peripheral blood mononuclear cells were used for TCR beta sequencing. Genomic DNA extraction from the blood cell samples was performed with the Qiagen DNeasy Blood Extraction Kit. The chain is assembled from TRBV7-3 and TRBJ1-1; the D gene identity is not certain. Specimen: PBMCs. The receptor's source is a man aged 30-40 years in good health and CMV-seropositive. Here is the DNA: TGTGCCAGCAGCTTAGAGGGAGTTGAAGCTTTCTTT. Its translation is CASSLEGVEAFF.